The source of this T cell receptor beta chain is a study of blood T cell repertoires in COVID-19. About the research overall: Samples came from the United States, Italy and Spain, spanning acute and convalescent COVID-19. PBMCs, B-cell-depleted T cells, or T cells provided the cDNA or gDNA that made up the material.

This CDR3 comprises 14 residues. Germline CDR1 SGHNT, CDR2 YENEEA. The J segment lost 5 bases and the V segment lost 3 bases, leaving 5 bases of the junction unmatched. In the authors' workflow: Reference gene primer amplification in the assay estimated nucleated cell counts. Profiled with immunoSEQ multiplex PCR; TCRdb holds only in-frame clones, not every one. From that table come the V and J calls and clone size; the DNA was used to work out D and trimming. The data hold roughly 100,000 clones, with just over 85% observed a single time. Sequenced: peripheral blood. The clonotype was recovered from a human donor in a cohort sampled during active COVID-19. The genes are TRBV11-3 and TRBJ2-3; 7 bases fit TRBD2. CDR3 region: CASSLGGNQDTQYF. The CDR3 region has the DNA TGTGCCAGCAGCTTGGGGGGGAATCAAGATACGCAGTATTTT.